These T cell receptor beta chains were read from a single sample in a study of cytomegalovirus exposure and HLA in healthy donors. TCRdb's table, derived via immunoSEQ multiplex PCR, lists solely in-frame clones and lacks some. Recorded for this sample: about 77,000 clones. The specimen was PBMCs. These TCRs come from a man aged 50-60 years in good health and CMV-seropositive. Both conserved end residues are part of each CDR3. A D gene is named only where the DNA matches it firmly.

d_call j_call v_call cdr3_nt cdr3_aa
TRBD1 TRBJ1-5 TRBV7-9 TGTGCCAGCAGCTTAGAGGGAACAGGGGGCTTTCAGCCCCAGCATTTT CASSLEGTGGFQPQHF
. TRBJ1-5 TRBV19 TGTGCCAGTAGTTCCTCCCGGGGGATCAATCAGCCCCAGCATTTT CASSSSRGINQPQHF
. TRBJ1-1 TRBV30 TGTGCCTGGACCCTCGGGGGGGGCACTGAAGCTTTCTTT CAWTLGGGTEAFF
TRBD2 TRBJ2-1 TRBV5-1 TGCGCCAGCAGCCCCGGGGGGGCGAGAAACGAGCAGTTCTTC CASSPGGARNEQFF
. TRBJ1-5 TRBV6-1 TGTGCCAGCAGTGAAGCAGAGCAGGGGAGACAGCCCCAGCATTTT CASSEAEQGRQPQHF
TRBD2 TRBJ2-3 TRBV27 TGTGCCAGCAGGTTACTAGCGGTGGAAGATACGCAGTATTTT CASRLLAVEDTQYF
TRBD2 TRBJ2-3 TRBV4-1 TGCGCCAGCAGCCAACGCCTAGCGGGAGCGGGCACAGATACGCAGTATTTT CASSQRLAGAGTDTQYF
. TRBJ1-3 TRBV28 TGTGCCAGTATCAGGGGACGTGGAAACACCATATATTTT CASIRGRGNTIYF
TRBD2 TRBJ2-2 TRBV12-5 TGTGCTAGTGGTCCGTCTAGCGGGAGCGGGGAGCTGTTTTTT CASGPSSGSGELFF
TRBD2 TRBJ2-3 TRBV11-2 TGTGCCAGCAGCTTAGAACTAGCGGAGACAGATACGCAGTATTTT CASSLELAETDTQYF
. TRBJ2-7 TRBV25-1 TGTGCCAGCAGTGAATATGGAGGGGACGAGCAGTACTTC CASSEYGGDEQYF
TRBD1 TRBJ1-4 TRBV19 TGTGCCTCCAAACCGGGACAGGGAGATGAAAAACTGTTTTTT CASKPGQGDEKLFF
TRBD1 TRBJ2-7 TRBV11-2 TGTGCCAGCAGCTTATACAGGGGTTATAACGAGCAGTACTTC CASSLYRGYNEQYF
. TRBJ1-6 TRBV6-6 TGTGCCAGCAGTTACTCGGCCGGGAGCTATAATTCACCCCTCCACTTT CASSYSAGSYNSPLHF
TRBD1 TRBJ1-1 TRBV5-1 TGCGCCAGCAGCTTAGGTACAGGGGGGCAATCTGAAGCTTTCTTT CASSLGTGGQSEAFF
. TRBJ1-1 TRBV6-1 TGTGCCAGCAGTGAAGCGGTGGAGGGGAACACTGAAGCTTTCTTT CASSEAVEGNTEAFF
TRBD2 TRBJ2-5 TRBV18 TGTGCCAGCTCACCGCGGGAGGGAGAAGAGACCCAGTACTTC CASSPREGEETQYF
. TRBJ1-2 TRBV6-1 TGTGCCAGCACTCTGGCGGGGAGATATGGCTACACCTTC CASTLAGRYGYTF
. TRBJ2-3 TRBV9 TGTGCCAGCAGCGTAGAGCCTGGGGGAGGCTACTTTACGCATACGCAGTATTTT CASSVEPGGGYFTHTQYF
TRBD1 TRBJ2-5 TRBV5-6 TGTGCCAGCTACAGGGGGACAGGGACTCGAGAGACCCAGTACTTC CASYRGTGTRETQYF
. TRBJ2-2 TRBV5-1 TGCGCCAGCAGCTTGGAGGCTAGCGTGACCGGGGAGCTGTTTTTT CASSLEASVTGELFF
TRBD1 TRBJ1-1 TRBV2 TGTGCCAGCAGGGCGGGACAGTTGAACACTGAAGCTTTCTTT CASRAGQLNTEAFF
TRBD2 TRBJ2-3 TRBV25-1 TGCGCCAGCAGTGAGGTGGCTAGCGGGGGGAATACGCAGTATTTT CASSEVASGGNTQYF
. TRBJ1-2 TRBV10-2 TGCGCCAGCAGTGGAGTGATGGGCAGCCCCTATGGCTACACCTTC CASSGVMGSPYGYTF
. TRBJ1-5 TRBV19 TGTGCCAGTACCCTACGGGGGGCCCAGGGCAATCAGCCCCAGCATTTT CASTLRGAQGNQPQHF
TRBD1 TRBJ1-1 TRBV15 TGTGCCACCAGCTACCGACAGGGAGTAAACACTGAAGCTTTCTTT CATSYRQGVNTEAFF
. TRBJ2-7 TRBV10-1 TGCGCCGGTAACTCGAGCTCCTACGAGCAGTACTTC CAGNSSSYEQYF
TRBD1 TRBJ1-1 TRBV28 TGTGCCACCGAACAGGGGGCCATACGGGCTTTCTTT CATEQGAIRAFF
. TRBJ1-1 TRBV30 TGTGCCTGGATGGCAGGGATGGCTGAAGCTTTCTTT CAWMAGMAEAFF
. TRBJ1-2 TRBV4-1 TGCGCCAGCAGCCAAGCACAGGCGTTCTATGGCTACACCTTC CASSQAQAFYGYTF
TRBD1 TRBJ2-5 TRBV7-9 TGTGCCAGCACCCCTACAGGGGAATGGGAGACCCAGTACTTC CASTPTGEWETQYF
TRBD1 TRBJ1-2 TRBV28 TGTGCCAGCAGCCCCGGGACAGGGGTTTATGGCTACACCTTC CASSPGTGVYGYTF
. TRBJ2-5 TRBV30 TGTGCCTGGAGTGTAGCCAGGGGAGAGACCCAGTACTTC CAWSVARGETQYF
TRBD2 TRBJ2-2 TRBV10-3 TGTGCCATCAAGACTAGCGGTGACTTCACCGGGGAGCTGTTTTTT CAIKTSGDFTGELFF
TRBD2 TRBJ2-3 TRBV7-9 TGTGCCAGCAGCTTAGGGACTAGGGACACAGATACGCAGTATTTT CASSLGTRDTDTQYF
. TRBJ1-6 TRBV7-8 TGTGCCAGCAGCCCACCAGCGACCGCGCCCTATTCACCCCTCCACTTT CASSPPATAPYSPLHF
TRBD1 TRBJ1-1 TRBV5-1 TGCGCCAGCAGCACTGGGACAGACACTGAAGCTTTCTTT CASSTGTDTEAFF
. TRBJ2-5 TRBV19 TGTGCCAGTAGTATAGGGGGCTTCCAAGAGACCCAGTACTTC CASSIGGFQETQYF
. TRBJ1-4 TRBV30 TGTGCCTGGAGTGTAGATCGGGGTGAAAAACTGTTTTTT CAWSVDRGEKLFF
TRBD1 TRBJ1-1 TRBV29-1 TGCAGCGTTTCGGGACAGGGGATAACTGAAGCTTTCTTT CSVSGQGITEAFF
TRBD2 TRBJ2-3 TRBV29-1 TGCAGCGTTGATTCGACTAGGACTAGCGGGGGGGCCGGAGATACGCAGTATTTT CSVDSTRTSGGAGDTQYF
TRBD2 TRBJ2-5 TRBV7-2 TGTGCCAGCAGCCAGCAGAGGGGCGGGAGAGAGACCCAGTACTTC CASSQQRGGRETQYF
. TRBJ1-4 TRBV15 TGTGCCACCAGCATGGGGGCGGGTAATGAAAAACTGTTTTTT CATSMGAGNEKLFF
TRBD1 TRBJ1-1 TRBV5-1 TGCGCCAGCAGCACCTACAGGGGGAACACTGAAGCTTTCTTT CASSTYRGNTEAFF